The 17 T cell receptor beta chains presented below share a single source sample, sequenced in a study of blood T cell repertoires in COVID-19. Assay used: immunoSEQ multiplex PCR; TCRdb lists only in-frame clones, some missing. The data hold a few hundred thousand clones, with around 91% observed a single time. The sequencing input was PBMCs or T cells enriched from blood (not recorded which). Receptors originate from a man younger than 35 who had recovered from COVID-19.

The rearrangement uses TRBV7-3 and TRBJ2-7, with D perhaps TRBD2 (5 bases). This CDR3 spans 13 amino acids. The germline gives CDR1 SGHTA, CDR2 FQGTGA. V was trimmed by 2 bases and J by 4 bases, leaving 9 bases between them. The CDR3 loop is CASSLAEGYEQYF. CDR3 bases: TGTGCCAGCAGCTTAGCCGAGGGTTACGAGCAGTACTTC.

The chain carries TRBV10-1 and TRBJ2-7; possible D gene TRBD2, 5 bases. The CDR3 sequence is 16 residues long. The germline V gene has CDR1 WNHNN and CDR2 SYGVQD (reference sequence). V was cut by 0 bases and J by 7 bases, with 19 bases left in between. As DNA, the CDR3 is TGCGCCAGCAGTGAGTCGGGCGAGGGAGTCGGGTGGGAGCAGTACTTC. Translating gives CASSESGEGVGWEQYF.

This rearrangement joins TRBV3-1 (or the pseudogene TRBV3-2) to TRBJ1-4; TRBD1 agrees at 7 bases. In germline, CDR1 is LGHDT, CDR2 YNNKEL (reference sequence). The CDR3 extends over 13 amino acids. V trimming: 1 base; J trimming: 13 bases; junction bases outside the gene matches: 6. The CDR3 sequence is CASSQVEGAGLFF. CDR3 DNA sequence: TGTGCCAGCAGCCAAGTGGAGGGGGCTGGACTGTTTTTT.

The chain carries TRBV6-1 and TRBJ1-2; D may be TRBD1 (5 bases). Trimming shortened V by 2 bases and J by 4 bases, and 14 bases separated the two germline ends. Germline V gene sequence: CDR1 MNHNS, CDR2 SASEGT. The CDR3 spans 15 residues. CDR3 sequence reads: CASSERGGIAYGYTF. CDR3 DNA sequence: TGTGCCAGCAGTGAAAGGGGCGGGATCGCCTATGGCTACACCTTC.

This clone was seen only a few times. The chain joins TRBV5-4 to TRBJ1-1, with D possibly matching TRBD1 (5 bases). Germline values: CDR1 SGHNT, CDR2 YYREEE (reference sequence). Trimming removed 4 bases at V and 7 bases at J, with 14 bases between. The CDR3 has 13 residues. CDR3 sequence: CASSLTDRVEAFF. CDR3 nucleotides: TGTGCCAGCAGCCTGACCGACAGAGTTGAAGCTTTCTTT.

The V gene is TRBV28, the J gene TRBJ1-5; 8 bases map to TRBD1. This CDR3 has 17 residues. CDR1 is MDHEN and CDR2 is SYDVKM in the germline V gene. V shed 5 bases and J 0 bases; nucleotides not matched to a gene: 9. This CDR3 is CASSPLRTGTSNQPQHF. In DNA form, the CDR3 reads TGTGCCAGCAGTCCTCTAAGGACAGGGACTAGCAATCAGCCCCAGCATTTT.

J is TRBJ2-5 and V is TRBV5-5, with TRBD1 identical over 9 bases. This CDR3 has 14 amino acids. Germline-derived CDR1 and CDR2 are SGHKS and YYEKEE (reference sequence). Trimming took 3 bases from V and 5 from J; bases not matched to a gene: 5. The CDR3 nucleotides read TGTGCCAGCAGCTCTCGGGACAGGGTTGAGACCCAGTACTTC. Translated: CASSSRDRVETQYF.

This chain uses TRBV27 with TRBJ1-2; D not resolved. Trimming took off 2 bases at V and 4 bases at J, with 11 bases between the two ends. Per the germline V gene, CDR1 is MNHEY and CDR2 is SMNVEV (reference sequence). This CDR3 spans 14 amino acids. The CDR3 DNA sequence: TGTGCCAGCAGTTTAGGCGGCACGACCTATGGCTACACCTTC. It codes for CASSLGGTTYGYTF.

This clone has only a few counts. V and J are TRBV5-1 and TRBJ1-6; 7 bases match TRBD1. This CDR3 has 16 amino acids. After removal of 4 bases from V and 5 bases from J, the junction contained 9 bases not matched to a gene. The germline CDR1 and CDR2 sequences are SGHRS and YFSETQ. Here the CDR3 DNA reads TGCGCCAGCAGCATCAGCGGACAGGTCCATAATTCACCCCTCCACTTT. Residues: CASSISGQVHNSPLHF.

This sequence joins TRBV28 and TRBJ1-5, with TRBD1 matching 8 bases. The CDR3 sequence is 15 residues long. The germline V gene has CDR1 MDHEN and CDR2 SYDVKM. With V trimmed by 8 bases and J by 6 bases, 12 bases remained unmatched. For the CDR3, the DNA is TGTGCCAGCCGACAGGGGACAGGAGGAGCTCAGCCCCAGCATTTT. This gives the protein CASRQGTGGAQPQHF.

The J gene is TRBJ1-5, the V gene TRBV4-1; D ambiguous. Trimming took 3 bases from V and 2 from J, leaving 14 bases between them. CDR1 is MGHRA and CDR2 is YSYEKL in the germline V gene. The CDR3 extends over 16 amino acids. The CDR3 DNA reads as TGCGCCAGCAGCCACCCAACCGGACTGGGCAATCAGCCCCAGCATTTT. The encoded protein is CASSHPTGLGNQPQHF.

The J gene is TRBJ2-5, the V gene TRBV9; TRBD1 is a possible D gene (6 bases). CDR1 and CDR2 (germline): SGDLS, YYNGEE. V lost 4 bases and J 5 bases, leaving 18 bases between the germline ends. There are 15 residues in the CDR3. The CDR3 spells CASSPSGQMLETQYF. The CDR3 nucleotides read TGTGCCAGCAGCCCCAGTGGACAGATGTTGGAGACCCAGTACTTC.

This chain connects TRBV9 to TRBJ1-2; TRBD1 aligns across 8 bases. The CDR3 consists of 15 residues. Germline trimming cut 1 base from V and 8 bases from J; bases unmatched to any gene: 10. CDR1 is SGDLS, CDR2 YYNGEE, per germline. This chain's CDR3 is CASSVTPQGADGYTF. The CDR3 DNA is TGTGCCAGCAGCGTAACCCCCCAGGGGGCCGACGGCTACACCTTC.

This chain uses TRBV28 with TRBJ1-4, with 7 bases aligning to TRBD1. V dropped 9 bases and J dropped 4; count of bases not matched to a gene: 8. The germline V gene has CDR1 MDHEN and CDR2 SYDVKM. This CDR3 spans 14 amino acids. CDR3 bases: TGTGCCAGTTCCCGGGACAGTCTTAATGAAAAACTGTTTTTT. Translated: CASSRDSLNEKLFF.

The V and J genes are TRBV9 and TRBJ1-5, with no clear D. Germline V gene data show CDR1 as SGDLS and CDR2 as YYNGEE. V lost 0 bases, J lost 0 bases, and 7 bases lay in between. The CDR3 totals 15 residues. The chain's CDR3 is CASSVEAVSNQPQHF. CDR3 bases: TGTGCCAGCAGCGTAGAGGCGGTTAGCAATCAGCCCCAGCATTTT.

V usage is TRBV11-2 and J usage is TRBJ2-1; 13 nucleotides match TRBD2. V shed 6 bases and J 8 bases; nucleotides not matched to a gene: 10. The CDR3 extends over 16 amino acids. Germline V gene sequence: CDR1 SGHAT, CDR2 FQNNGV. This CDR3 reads CASSSSGLAGVDEQFF. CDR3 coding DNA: TGTGCCAGCAGTTCCTCTGGACTAGCGGGAGTCGATGAGCAGTTCTTC.

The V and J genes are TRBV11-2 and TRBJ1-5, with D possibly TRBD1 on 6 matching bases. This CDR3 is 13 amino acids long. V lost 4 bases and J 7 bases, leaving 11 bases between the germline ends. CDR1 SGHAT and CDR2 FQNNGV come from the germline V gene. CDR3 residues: CASSSQGPQPQHF. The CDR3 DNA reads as TGTGCCAGCAGCTCACAGGGTCCCCAGCCCCAGCATTTT.